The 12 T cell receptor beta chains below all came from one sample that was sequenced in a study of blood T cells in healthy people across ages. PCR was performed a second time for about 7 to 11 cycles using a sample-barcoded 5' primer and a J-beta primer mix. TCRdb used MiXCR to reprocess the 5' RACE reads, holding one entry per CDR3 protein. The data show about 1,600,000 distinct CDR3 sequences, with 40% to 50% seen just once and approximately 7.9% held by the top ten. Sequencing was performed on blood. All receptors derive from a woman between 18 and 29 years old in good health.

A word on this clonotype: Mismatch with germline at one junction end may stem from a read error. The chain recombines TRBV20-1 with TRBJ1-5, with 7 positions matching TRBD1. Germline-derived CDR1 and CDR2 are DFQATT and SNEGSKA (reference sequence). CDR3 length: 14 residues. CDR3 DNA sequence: TGCAGTGCTAGGCGGCGGGACAGCAGTCAGCCCCAGCATTTT. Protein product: CSARRRDSSQPQHF.

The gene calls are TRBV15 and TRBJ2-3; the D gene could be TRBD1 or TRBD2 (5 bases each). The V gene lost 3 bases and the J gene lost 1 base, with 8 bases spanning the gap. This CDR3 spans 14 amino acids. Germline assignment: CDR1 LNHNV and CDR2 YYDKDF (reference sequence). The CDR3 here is CATSSGTGTDTQYF. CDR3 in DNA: TGTGCCACCAGCAGCGGGACGGGCACAGATACGCAGTATTTT.

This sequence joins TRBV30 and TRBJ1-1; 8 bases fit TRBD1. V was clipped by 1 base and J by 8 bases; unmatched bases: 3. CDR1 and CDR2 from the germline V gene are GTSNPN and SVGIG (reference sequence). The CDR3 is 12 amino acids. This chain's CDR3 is CAWSGDRPEAFF. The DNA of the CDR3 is TGTGCCTGGAGTGGGGACAGGCCAGAAGCTTTCTTT.

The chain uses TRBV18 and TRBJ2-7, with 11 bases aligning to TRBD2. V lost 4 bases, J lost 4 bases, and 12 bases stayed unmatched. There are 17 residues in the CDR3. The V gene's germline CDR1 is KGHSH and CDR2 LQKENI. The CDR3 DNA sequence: TGTGCCAGCTCACTTAGACAGGGACTAGCGGAGGTGTACGAGCAGTACTTC. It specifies CASSLRQGLAEVYEQYF. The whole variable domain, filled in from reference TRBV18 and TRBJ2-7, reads NAGVMQNPRHLVRRRGQEARLRCSPMKGHSHVYWYRQLPEEGLKFMVYLQKENIIDESGMPKERFSAEFPKEGPSILRIQQVVRGDSAAYFCASSLRQGLAEVYEQYFGPGTRLTVT.

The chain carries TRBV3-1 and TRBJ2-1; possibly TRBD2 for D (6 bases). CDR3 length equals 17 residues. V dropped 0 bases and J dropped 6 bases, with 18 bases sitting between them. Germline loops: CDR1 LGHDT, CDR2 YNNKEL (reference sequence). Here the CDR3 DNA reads TGTGCCAGCAGCCAAGATGGGGGAACTAGCATCCGCAATGAGCAGTTCTTC. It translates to CASSQDGGTSIRNEQFF.

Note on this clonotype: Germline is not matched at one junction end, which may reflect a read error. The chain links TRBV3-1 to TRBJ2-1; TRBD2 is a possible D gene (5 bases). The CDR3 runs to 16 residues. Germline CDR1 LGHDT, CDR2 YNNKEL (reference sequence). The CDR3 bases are TGTGTCAGCAGCCAAGATCAGCGGACTGGATCCAATGAGCAGTTCTTC. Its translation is CVSSQDQRTGSNEQFF.

The CDR3 region is CASRSPSRVLNSPLHF. In DNA, the CDR3 is TGTGCCAGCAGATCCCCCTCCAGGGTTCTTAATTCACCCCTCCACTTT. The gene calls are TRBV28 and TRBJ1-6, with a tentative D call TRBD1 (5 bases). CDR3 length: 16 residues. Germline CDR1 reads MDHEN; CDR2 reads SYDVKM. V lost 6 bases and J lost 6, with 18 bases in between.

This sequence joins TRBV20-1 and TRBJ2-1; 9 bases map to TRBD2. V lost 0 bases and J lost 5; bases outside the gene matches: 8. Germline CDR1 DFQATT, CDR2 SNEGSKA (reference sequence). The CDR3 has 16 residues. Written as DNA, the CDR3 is TGCAGTGCTAGAGATCCTAGCGGGGCCAGAAACAATGAGCAGTTCTTC. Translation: CSARDPSGARNNEQFF.

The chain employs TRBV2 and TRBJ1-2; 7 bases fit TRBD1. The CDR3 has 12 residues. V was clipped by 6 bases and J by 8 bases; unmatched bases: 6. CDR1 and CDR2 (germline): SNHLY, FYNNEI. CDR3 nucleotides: TGTGCCAGCAGCCCACAGGGGATAGGCTACACCTTC. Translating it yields CASSPQGIGYTF.

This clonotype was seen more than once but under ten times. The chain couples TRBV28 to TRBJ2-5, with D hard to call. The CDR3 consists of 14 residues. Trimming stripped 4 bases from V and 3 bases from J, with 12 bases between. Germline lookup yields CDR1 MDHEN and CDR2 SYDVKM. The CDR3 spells CASSWQLGKETQYF. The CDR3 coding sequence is TGTGCCAGCAGTTGGCAGTTAGGCAAAGAGACCCAGTACTTC.

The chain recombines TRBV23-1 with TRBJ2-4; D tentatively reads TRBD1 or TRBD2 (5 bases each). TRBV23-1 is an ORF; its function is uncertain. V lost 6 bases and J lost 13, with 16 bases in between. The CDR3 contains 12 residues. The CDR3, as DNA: TGCGCCAGCAGCGCCGGGGCGGCAGAGCAGTACTTC. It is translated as CASSAGAAEQYF.

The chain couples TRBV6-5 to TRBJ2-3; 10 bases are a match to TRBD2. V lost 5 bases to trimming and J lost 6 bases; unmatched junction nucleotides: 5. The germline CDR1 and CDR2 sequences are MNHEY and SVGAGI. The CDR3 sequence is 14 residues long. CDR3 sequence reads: CASSASGGRDTQYF. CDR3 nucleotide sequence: TGTGCCAGCAGTGCTAGCGGGGGAAGGGATACGCAGTATTTT.